The 32 T cell receptor beta chains listed next were all sequenced from one sample in a study of blood T cell repertoires in COVID-19. Clones were sequenced by immunoSEQ multiplex PCR, and TCRdb holds only the in-frame ones, with some missing. The data show roughly 250,000 clones, about 90% seen once. Sequenced sample: PBMCs or T cells enriched from blood (not recorded which). The receptors derive from a human donor in a cohort exposed to, infected with or recovered from COVID-19 (not recorded which). The donor label of this sample is uncertain.

This clone came up once. The chain is built from TRBV7-2 and TRBJ2-5, with D possibly matching TRBD2 (7 bases). Germline CDR1 and CDR2: SGHTA and FQGNSA. The ends were cut back, 3 bases at V and 2 bases at J, with 13 bases in the middle. The CDR3 totals 15 residues. CDR3: CASSLARGAQETQYF. The CDR3 region has the DNA TGTGCCAGCAGCTTGGCTCGGGGGGCACAAGAGACCCAGTACTTC.

The gene calls are TRBV5-1 and TRBJ1-1; no clear D. Trimming removed 0 bases at V and 5 bases at J, with 14 bases between. Per the germline V gene, CDR1 is SGHRS and CDR2 is YFSETQ. The CDR3 length is 15 residues. CDR3 sequence: CASSLVPRESTEAFF. As DNA, the CDR3 is TGCGCCAGCAGCTTGGTACCCCGTGAGTCTACTGAAGCTTTCTTT.

The CDR3 here is CASSFSGGGDEQFF. The CDR3 nucleotides read TGTGCCAGCAGTTTTAGCGGGGGGGGCGATGAGCAGTTCTTC. This chain links TRBV27 with TRBJ2-1; 11 nucleotides match TRBD2. Germline V CDR1 and CDR2: MNHEY, SMNVEV (reference sequence). The CDR3 extends over 14 amino acids. V trimming: 3 bases; J trimming: 8 bases; junction bases outside the gene matches: 3.

The rearrangement links TRBV24-1 to TRBJ2-7; a possible D gene is TRBD1 (6 bases). Trimming stripped 4 bases from V and 5 bases from J, with 14 bases between. Germline CDR1 KGHDR, CDR2 SFDVKD. The CDR3 consists of 14 residues. The CDR3 DNA sequence: TGTGCCACCAGTGACTCTACAGGGCTCAACGAGCAGTACTTC. This gives the protein CATSDSTGLNEQYF.

This clone was counted only a few times. V and J are TRBV4-1 and TRBJ1-6, with no clear D. Germline V CDR1 and CDR2: MGHRA, YSYEKL. The CDR3 extends over 16 amino acids. V shed 1 base and J shed 4 bases, with 11 bases lying between them. CDR3 sequence: CASSQGAVLYNSPLHF. Here the CDR3 DNA reads TGCGCCAGCAGCCAAGGAGCGGTTTTGTATAATTCACCCCTCCACTTT.

The chain links TRBV6-2 or TRBV6-3 to TRBJ2-1; D perhaps matches TRBD2 (6 bases). CDR1 and CDR2 (germline): MNHEY, SVGEGT. Between the trimmed V and J ends, which lost 0 bases and 4 bases, there was a span of 10 bases. The CDR3 sequence is 15 residues long. CDR3 protein: CASSYSGEAYNEQFF. The CDR3 DNA sequence: TGTGCCAGCAGTTACTCGGGGGAGGCGTACAATGAGCAGTTCTTC.

The CDR3 sequence is CASSLGVDTQYF. The DNA for the CDR3 is TGTGCCAGCAGCTTAGGAGTGGATACGCAGTATTTT. V gene TRBV7-8 combines with J gene TRBJ2-3; D remains unclear. This CDR3 is built from 12 residues. V was pared by 1 base and J by 6 bases, with 5 bases between. Germline CDR1 is SGHVS and CDR2 is FQNEAQ.

The gene calls are TRBV30 and TRBJ2-2; D unresolved. Trimming left V 5 bases short and J 1 base short, with 5 bases between. This CDR3 comprises 12 residues. The V gene's germline CDR1 is GTSNPN and CDR2 SVGIG (reference sequence). CDR3 residues: CAWALNTGELFF. CDR3 in DNA: TGTGCCTGGGCACTGAACACCGGGGAGCTGTTTTTT.

In DNA, the CDR3 is TGTGCCTGGAGTGTACCTGGAGGGTATTATGGCTACACCTTC. Translating gives CAWSVPGGYYGYTF. The J gene is TRBJ1-2, the V gene TRBV30; D remains unclear. V gave up 0 bases and J gave up 5 bases, with 13 bases separating them. This CDR3 is built from 14 residues. Germline-derived CDR1 and CDR2 are GTSNPN and SVGIG (reference sequence). The variable domain in full, with the rest retrieved from reference TRBV30 and TRBJ1-2, is SQTIHQWPATLVQPVGSPLSLECTVEGTSNPNLYWYRQAAGRGLQLLFYSVGIGQISSEVPQNLSASRPQDRQFILSSKKLLLSDSGFYLCAWSVPGGYYGYTFGSGTRLTVV.

The CDR3 region has the DNA TGTGCCAGTAGTATAGTAGGGGTCAGAAAGTATGGCTACACCTTC. This codes for CASSIVGVRKYGYTF. The chain couples TRBV19 to TRBJ1-2; a weak D match, TRBD1 (5 bases). Germline V CDR1 and CDR2: LNHDA, SQIVND (reference sequence). Trimming removed 1 base at V and 5 bases at J, with 14 bases between. The CDR3 consists of 15 residues. Filled out from reference TRBV19 and TRBJ1-2, the complete variable domain reads DGGITQSPKYLFRKEGQNVTLSCEQNLNHDAMYWYRQDPGQGLRLIYYSQIVNDFQKGDIAEGYSVSREKKESFPLTVTSAQKNPTAFYLCASSIVGVRKYGYTFGSGTRLTVV.

The chain combines TRBV2 with TRBJ2-5; no clear D gene. The germline CDR1 and CDR2 sequences are SNHLY and FYNNEI. With 6 bases removed from V and 5 bases from J, the gap between germline ends came to 7 bases. The CDR3 consists of 11 residues. The CDR3 nucleotides read TGTGCCAGCAGGTCCAGGGAGACCCAGTACTTC. This encodes CASRSRETQYF.

The rearrangement uses TRBV30 and TRBJ2-7, with TRBD2 matching 9 bases. This CDR3 comprises 13 residues. Germline trimming cut 1 base from V and 7 bases from J; bases unmatched to any gene: 5. The germline V gene has CDR1 GTSNPN and CDR2 SVGIG (reference sequence). CDR3 nucleotides: TGTGCCTGGAGTGGAAGCCTAGCGGGGGAGCAGTACTTC. Protein sequence: CAWSGSLAGEQYF. Complete variable domain (other parts from reference TRBV30 and TRBJ2-7): SQTIHQWPATLVQPVGSPLSLECTVEGTSNPNLYWYRQAAGRGLQLLFYSVGIGQISSEVPQNLSASRPQDRQFILSSKKLLLSDSGFYLCAWSGSLAGEQYFGPGTRLTVT.

J is TRBJ1-1 and V is TRBV7-6; D is perhaps TRBD1 (5 bases). V was pared by 5 bases and J by 3 bases, with 19 bases between. This CDR3 has 16 residues. The germline gives CDR1 SGHVS, CDR2 FNYEAQ. The CDR3 bases are TGTGCCAGCAGCCAGGCAGATCCGTCGGGGGACACTGAAGCTTTCTTT. Translating gives CASSQADPSGDTEAFF. The full variable domain, with the rest looked up from reference TRBV7-6 and TRBJ1-1, is GAGVSQSPRYKVTKRGQDVALRCDPISGHVSLYWYRQALGQGPEFLTYFNYEAQQDKSGLPNDRFSAERPEGSISTLTIQRTEQRDSAMYRCASSQADPSGDTEAFFGQGTRLTVV.

This chain links TRBV20-1 with TRBJ2-5; 13 bases are a match to TRBD2. The CDR3 contains 18 residues. Germline CDR1 and CDR2: DFQATT and SNEGSKA (reference sequence). J lost 3 bases, V lost 3 bases, and 13 bases had no gene match. CDR3 residues: CSASGTSGALGVEETQYF. The CDR3 DNA reads as TGCAGTGCTAGTGGGACTAGCGGGGCCCTCGGAGTGGAAGAGACCCAGTACTTC.

The CDR3 sequence: CASSPGQGASYEQYF. DNA for the CDR3: TGTGCCAGCAGCCCCGGGCAGGGGGCATCCTACGAGCAGTACTTC. V is TRBV7-2 and J is TRBJ2-7; 8 positions agree with TRBD1. This CDR3 has 15 amino acids. The junction had 7 bases not matched to a gene; V was cut back by 5 bases and J by 1 base. Germline V CDR1 and CDR2: SGHTA, FQGNSA.

The gene calls are TRBV18 and TRBJ1-1; D is uncertain. Between the trimmed V and J ends, which lost 0 bases and 1 base, there was a span of 6 bases. This CDR3 is built from 14 residues. CDR1 and CDR2 from the germline V gene are KGHSH and LQKENI. The CDR3 here is CASSPPPGNTEAFF. The CDR3 DNA reads TGTGCCAGCTCACCACCGCCAGGGAACACTGAAGCTTTCTTT. Drawing the rest from reference TRBV18 and TRBJ1-1, the complete variable domain is NAGVMQNPRHLVRRRGQEARLRCSPMKGHSHVYWYRQLPEEGLKFMVYLQKENIIDESGMPKERFSAEFPKEGPSILRIQQVVRGDSAAYFCASSPPPGNTEAFFGQGTRLTVV.

V is TRBV6-2 or TRBV6-3 and J is TRBJ2-7; TRBD1 matches at 7 bases. This CDR3 has 14 amino acids. Germline V gene lookup returns CDR1 MNHEY and CDR2 SVGEGT. After removal of 3 bases from V and 1 base from J, the junction contained 3 bases not matched to a gene. The CDR3 is CASSYRTGSYEQYF. DNA for the CDR3: TGTGCCAGCAGTTATAGGACAGGTTCCTACGAGCAGTACTTC.

This clone was observed once. The gene calls are TRBV18 and TRBJ1-5, with unresolved D. The CDR3 contains 15 residues. V lost 1 base, J lost 5 bases, and 12 bases lay in between. CDR1 is KGHSH, CDR2 LQKENI, per germline. The CDR3 loop reads CASSPRAVGYQPQHF. The CDR3 bases are TGTGCCAGCTCACCACGGGCCGTCGGCTATCAGCCCCAGCATTTT.

This chain uses TRBV5-6 with TRBJ2-1; tentatively, D is TRBD2 (5 bases). V dropped 0 bases and J dropped 4 bases, with 14 bases sitting between them. This CDR3 has 16 amino acids. CDR1 and CDR2 from the germline V gene are SGHDT and YYEEEE. DNA for the CDR3: TGTGCCAGCAGCTTGGTGGCTAGCAGCTTATACAATGAGCAGTTCTTC. This gives the protein CASSLVASSLYNEQFF. Using reference TRBV5-6 and TRBJ2-1 for the parts outside the CDR3, the full variable domain is DAGVTQSPTHLIKTRGQQVTLRCSPKSGHDTVSWYQQALGQGPQFIFQYYEEEERQRGNFPDRFSGHQFPNYSSELNVNALLLGDSALYLCASSLVASSLYNEQFFGPGTRLTVL.

The chain is built from TRBV19 and TRBJ1-3; D ambiguous. V shed 5 bases and J shed 3 bases, with 20 bases lying between them. Germline CDR1 LNHDA, CDR2 SQIVND (reference sequence). The CDR3 contains 17 residues. In DNA form, the CDR3 reads TGTGCCAGTAGTCCTCGTGGACTCCCGTGGGATGGAAACACCATATATTTT. Translated, it gives CASSPRGLPWDGNTIYF.

The chain couples TRBV6-5 to TRBJ1-4, with TRBD1 matching over 7 bases. Germline assignment: CDR1 MNHEY and CDR2 SVGAGI. V trimming: 5 bases; J trimming: 15 bases; junction bases outside the gene matches: 12. CDR3 length: 13 residues. DNA of the CDR3: TGTGCCAGCAGTCCTCCTCAACAGGGGTATATGTTTTTT. This sequence encodes CASSPPQQGYMFF.

This chain connects TRBV11-2 to TRBJ2-3, with a tentative D call TRBD2 (5 bases). From germline, CDR1 is SGHAT and CDR2 FQNNGV. CDR3 size: 17 residues. The V and J ends lost 4 bases and 6 bases respectively, with 23 bases between them. DNA of the CDR3: TGTGCCAGCAGCTCCGTCCAGCGGCGACACCAAAGGGATACGCAGTATTTT. Translated, it gives CASSSVQRRHQRDTQYF.

The chain is built from TRBV2 and TRBJ2-1; maybe TRBD1 (6 bases). The CDR3 consists of 13 residues. V shed 8 bases and J shed 2 bases, with 10 bases lying between them. Germline lookup yields CDR1 SNHLY and CDR2 FYNNEI. The CDR3 DNA reads as TGTGCCAGCCTCGGGACACCCTACAATGAGCAGTTCTTC. Its translation: CASLGTPYNEQFF.

This chain uses TRBV5-5 with TRBJ1-4, with TRBD1 identical over 9 bases. This CDR3 comprises 15 residues. Per germline, CDR1 SGHKS and CDR2 YYEKEE (reference sequence). V gave up 0 bases and J gave up 5 bases; unmatched junction bases: 2. This chain's CDR3 is CASSLAGTGNEKLFF. Here the CDR3 DNA reads TGTGCCAGCAGCTTGGCCGGGACAGGGAATGAAAAACTGTTTTTT.

This chain uses TRBV19 with TRBJ2-3; 8 bases align to TRBD2. V shed 5 bases and J 4 bases; nucleotides not matched to a gene: 5. CDR1 and CDR2 from the germline V gene are LNHDA and SQIVND (reference sequence). The CDR3 is 14 residues long. This CDR3 reads CASSSGLVADTQYF. Written as DNA, the CDR3 is TGTGCCAGTAGTTCGGGACTAGTAGCAGATACGCAGTATTTT.

This chain uses TRBV5-4 with TRBJ1-1; 9 positions agree with TRBD1. Germline lookup yields CDR1 SGHNT and CDR2 YYREEE (reference sequence). The CDR3 is 14 residues long. V shed 6 bases and J 5 bases; nucleotides not matched to a gene: 8. CDR3 sequence (DNA): TGTGCCAGCACCTACAGGGGGCGGATGACTGAAGCTTTCTTT. Its translation: CASTYRGRMTEAFF. Full variable domain (missing parts from reference TRBV5-4 and TRBJ1-1): ETGVTQSPTHLIKTRGQQVTLRCSSQSGHNTVSWYQQALGQGPQFIFQYYREEENGRGNFPPRFSGLQFPNYSSELNVNALELDDSALYLCASTYRGRMTEAFFGQGTRLTVV.

The chain is built from TRBV2 and TRBJ1-6; 8 nucleotides line up with TRBD1. The junction had 4 bases not matched to a gene; V was cut back by 6 bases and J by 3 bases. Germline V gives CDR1 SNHLY, CDR2 FYNNEI. The CDR3 length is 15 residues. The CDR3 spells CASRGTGGYNSPLHF. As DNA, the CDR3 is TGTGCCAGCAGGGGAACAGGGGGCTATAATTCACCCCTCCACTTT.

The chain is built from TRBV30 and TRBJ2-5; TRBD1 aligns across 12 bases. Germline CDR1 and CDR2: GTSNPN and SVGIG (reference sequence). There are 17 residues in the CDR3. V lost 0 bases to trimming and J lost 5 bases; unmatched junction nucleotides: 10. The CDR3 protein is CAWSVLWDRGLEETQYF. CDR3 in DNA: TGTGCCTGGAGTGTATTATGGGACAGGGGGCTGGAGGAGACCCAGTACTTC.

The count of this clone is one. This chain uses TRBV20-1 with TRBJ2-3; no reliable D call. V was clipped by 3 bases and J by 1 base, with 17 bases between them. Germline V gives CDR1 DFQATT, CDR2 SNEGSKA (reference sequence). CDR3 length: 16 amino acids. CDR3 region: CSASVGVKGGTDTQYF. The CDR3 DNA follows: TGCAGTGCTAGTGTTGGAGTTAAAGGAGGCACAGATACGCAGTATTTT.

CDR3: CASSQAWNIGGLDRYEQYF. CDR3 DNA: TGCGCCAGCAGCCAAGCATGGAATATAGGTGGACTAGATCGATACGAGCAGTACTTC. V usage is TRBV4-1 and J usage is TRBJ2-7; 7 bases align to TRBD2. The CDR3 sequence is 19 residues long. Germline V gene data show CDR1 as MGHRA and CDR2 as YSYEKL. With 1 base clipped from V and 4 bases from J, the junction kept 19 bases outside the gene matches.

The V call is TRBV5-1, the J call TRBJ2-3; 8 bases align to TRBD2. Germline V gene data show CDR1 as SGHRS and CDR2 as YFSETQ. With 6 bases clipped from V and 4 bases from J, the junction kept 7 bases outside the gene matches. The CDR3 length is 14 residues. The CDR3 reads CASTGGARADTQYF. The DNA for the CDR3 is TGCGCCAGCACCGGGGGGGCCAGGGCAGATACGCAGTATTTT.

This chain uses TRBV20-1 with TRBJ1-5; 7 nucleotides align to TRBD1. CDR3 length equals 14 residues. With V trimmed by 3 bases and J by 0 bases, 2 bases remained unmatched. CDR1 and CDR2 from the germline V gene are DFQATT and SNEGSKA (reference sequence). The CDR3 DNA sequence: TGCAGTGCTAGTACAGGGGATAGCAATCAGCCCCAGCATTTT. Its protein product is CSASTGDSNQPQHF.